This T cell receptor (beta chain) derives from a study of cytomegalovirus exposure and HLA in healthy donors. Turning to the study itself: Later analysis reported that the 120 validation repertoires shared the platform of the 500 to 850 first-cohort repertoires.

Note on this clone: What it binds is not known.

Study outcomes and limitations: Rarity marked most TCR sequences, yet some public TCRs occurred in many donors.

The germline gives CDR1 SQVTM, CDR2 ANQGSEA. The CDR3 contains 13 residues. Trimming took 4 bases from V and 5 from J, leaving 12 bases between them. Some clones are missing from TCRdb's copy, which holds only in-frame ones; the method was immunoSEQ multiplex PCR. The table lists under 250,000 clones, 75% to 95% of them singletons. This clonotype was sampled from a woman aged 18-35 years in good health and CMV-seronegative. Sequenced input: PBMCs. The chain employs TRBV29-1 and TRBJ1-5; D is perhaps TRBD1 (5 bases). CDR3 in DNA: TGCAGCGTTGTCCAGGGTCGGGATCAGCCCCAGCATTTT. This encodes CSVVQGRDQPQHF.